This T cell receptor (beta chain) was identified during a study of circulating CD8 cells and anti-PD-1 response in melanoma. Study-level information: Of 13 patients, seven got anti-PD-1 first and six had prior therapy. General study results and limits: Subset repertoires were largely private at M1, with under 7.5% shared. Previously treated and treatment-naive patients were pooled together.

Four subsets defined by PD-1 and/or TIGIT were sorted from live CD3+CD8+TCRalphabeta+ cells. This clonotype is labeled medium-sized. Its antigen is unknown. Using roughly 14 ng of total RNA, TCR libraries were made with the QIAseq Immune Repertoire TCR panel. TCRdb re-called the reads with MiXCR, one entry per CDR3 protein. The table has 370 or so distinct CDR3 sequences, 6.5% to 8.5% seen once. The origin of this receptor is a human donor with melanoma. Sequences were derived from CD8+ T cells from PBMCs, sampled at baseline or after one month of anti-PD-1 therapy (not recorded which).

This chain's CDR3 is CASIGYRDGVLDGYTF. Here the CDR3 DNA reads TGTGCCAGCATCGGATACCGGGACGGAGTTCTGGATGGCTACACCTTC. This chain joins TRBV11-2 and TRBJ1-2, with D possibly being TRBD1 (5 bases). Germline V lookup: CDR1 SGHAT, CDR2 FQNNGV. V lost 7 bases to trimming and J lost 6 bases, with 24 bases between them. The CDR3 covers 16 residues.